This passage covers 28 T cell receptor beta chains from one sample sequenced in a study of Ad26.COV2.S vaccination and SARS-CoV-2 variants. Here immunoSEQ multiplex PCR was the method, and the copy in TCRdb shows in-frame clones only, minus some. Among 85,000 to 95,000 clones listed, approximately 86% were seen once. The source was peripheral blood, collected after recovery from COVID-19. The receptors derive from a human donor who had recovered from COVID-19.

This clone occurred a few times. The chain combines TRBV7-9 with TRBJ1-2; TRBD1 is a possible D gene (5 bases). Trimming shortened V by 5 bases and J by 0 bases, and 16 bases separated the two germline ends. This CDR3 comprises 16 residues. Germline CDR1 and CDR2: SEHNR and FQNEAQ (reference sequence). In DNA, the CDR3 is TGTGCCAGCAGCCCAGGAGGGGAGTTAGCTAACTATGGCTACACCTTC. Translated: CASSPGGELANYGYTF. Supplemented by reference TRBV7-9 and TRBJ1-2, the full variable domain reads DTGVSQNPRHKITKRGQNVTFRCDPISEHNRLYWYRQTLGQGPEFLTYFQNEAQLEKSRLLSDRFSAERPKGSFSTLEIQRTEQGDSAMYLCASSPGGELANYGYTFGSGTRLTVV.

V and J are TRBV6-1 and TRBJ2-3; possible D gene TRBD1, 5 bases. Germline-derived CDR1 and CDR2 are MNHNS and SASEGT. Trimming cost V 7 bases and J 2 bases, with 10 bases left between them. The CDR3 consists of 13 residues. The CDR3 nucleotides are TGTGCCAGCATGCGACAGTCCACAGATACGCAGTATTTT. Protein: CASMRQSTDTQYF.

The J gene is TRBJ2-1, the V gene TRBV19, with a possible D match to TRBD2 (6 bases). The V end lost 5 bases, the J end lost 4 bases, and 12 bases lay between the germline ends. Germline V gene lookup returns CDR1 LNHDA and CDR2 SQIVND (reference sequence). This CDR3 spans 14 amino acids. Here the CDR3 reads CASSSNGRYNEQFF. CDR3 DNA sequence: TGTGCCAGTAGTTCTAATGGGAGGTACAATGAGCAGTTCTTC.

The genes are TRBV4-1 and TRBJ2-2; D uncertain. The CDR3 runs to 13 residues. The V end lost 3 bases, the J end lost 3 bases, and 5 bases lay between the germline ends. The germline gives CDR1 MGHRA, CDR2 YSYEKL. The CDR3 coding sequence is TGCGCCAGCAGCCATGATTACACCGGGGAGCTGTTTTTT. Amino acid sequence: CASSHDYTGELFF.

CDR3 bases: TGTGCCAGCAGACGCCGGACAGGGGGCGGGCAAGAGACCCAGTACTTC. This sequence encodes CASRRRTGGGQETQYF. The chain is built from TRBV7-2 and TRBJ2-5, with TRBD1 matching 11 bases. Germline V lookup: CDR1 SGHTA, CDR2 FQGNSA. This CDR3 has 16 amino acids. The J segment lost 2 bases and the V segment lost 6 bases, leaving 8 bases of the junction unmatched.

This clone was observed a single time. V usage is TRBV2 and J usage is TRBJ1-2; TRBD1 aligns across 7 bases. This CDR3 is built from 13 residues. V trimming: 5 bases; J trimming: 4 bases; junction bases outside the gene matches: 4. Germline lookup yields CDR1 SNHLY and CDR2 FYNNEI. Here the CDR3 DNA reads TGTGCCAGCAGTCCGGAGGGGGCCTATGGCTACACCTTC. Residues: CASSPEGAYGYTF.

The chain uses TRBV3-1 (or the pseudogene TRBV3-2) and TRBJ1-1, with D unresolved. The V gene lost 1 base and the J gene lost 7 bases, with 10 bases spanning the gap. This CDR3 region has 13 residues. Germline CDR1 LGHDT, CDR2 YNNKEL (reference sequence). CDR3 region: CASSQGWANEAFF. CDR3 coding DNA: TGTGCCAGCAGCCAAGGCTGGGCCAATGAAGCTTTCTTT.

V usage is TRBV2 and J usage is TRBJ2-3, with TRBD2 identical over 10 bases. CDR3 length: 17 amino acids. Trimming took 3 bases from V and 1 from J; bases not matched to a gene: 7. Germline V gene sequence: CDR1 SNHLY, CDR2 FYNNEI. CDR3 loop: CASSEVASGRGTDTQYF. CDR3 in DNA: TGTGCCAGCAGTGAGGTAGCTAGCGGGAGAGGCACAGATACGCAGTATTTT.

The chain uses TRBV7-6 and TRBJ1-1, with D possibly being TRBD1 (5 bases). CDR1 is SGHVS and CDR2 is FNYEAQ in the germline V gene. The CDR3 runs 17 residues. Deletions cut 5 bases from V and 1 base from J, with 20 bases between. In nucleotides, the CDR3 is TGTGCCAGCAGCCCTGGACACAGGACGCGCCCGAACACTGAAGCTTTCTTT. Residues: CASSPGHRTRPNTEAFF.

The chain uses TRBV7-7 and TRBJ2-2; either TRBD1 or TRBD2 may fit D (5 bases each). This CDR3 comprises 17 residues. Trimming pared 5 bases from V and 3 bases from J, leaving 19 bases between. Looked up from germline, CDR1 is SSHAT and CDR2 is FNYEAQ (reference sequence). CDR3 in DNA: TGTGCCAGCAGCCAGGAGGTTGGCAGGGCTTACACCGGGGAGCTGTTTTTT. Protein sequence: CASSQEVGRAYTGELFF.

The V and J genes are TRBV5-1 and TRBJ2-5; no clear D gene. This CDR3 is 15 amino acids long. Germline loops: CDR1 SGHRS, CDR2 YFSETQ. Trimming cost V 4 bases and J 7 bases, with 20 bases left between them. CDR3 DNA sequence: TGCGCCAGCAGCCGAGATATGACAACCTCGGGGACCCAGTACTTC. This codes for CASSRDMTTSGTQYF.

The chain combines TRBV5-1 with TRBJ2-5; D is perhaps TRBD1 (5 bases). Germline CDR1 SGHRS, CDR2 YFSETQ. The CDR3 has 14 amino acids. V lost 2 bases to trimming and J lost 5 bases, with 13 bases between them. CDR3 sequence: CASSFPDQGETQYF. The CDR3 DNA is TGCGCCAGCAGCTTCCCGGACCAGGGTGAGACCCAGTACTTC.

J is TRBJ2-2 and V is TRBV4-2; tentatively, D is TRBD1 (6 bases). The CDR3 totals 17 residues. Trimming took 2 bases from V and 6 from J, leaving 19 bases between them. Germline CDR1 LGHNA, CDR2 YNFKEQ. Here the CDR3 reads CASSQNLARGWAGELFF. The CDR3 DNA sequence: TGTGCCAGCAGCCAAAATCTGGCCAGGGGCTGGGCCGGGGAGCTGTTTTTT.

At least ten counts were recorded for this clone. V and J are TRBV9 and TRBJ2-5; the match to TRBD1 covers 7 bases. CDR1 is SGDLS, CDR2 YYNGEE, per germline. Trimming removed 3 bases from V and 5 bases from J; junction bases left unmatched: 7. CDR3 size: 14 residues. The CDR3 sequence is CASSGTTGKETQYF. In DNA form, the CDR3 reads TGTGCCAGCAGCGGAACGACAGGGAAGGAGACCCAGTACTTC.

The gene calls are TRBV10-1 and TRBJ1-1, with 7 bases aligning to TRBD1. The CDR3 is made up of 13 amino acids. The trim removed 4 bases at V and 4 bases at J, leaving 3 bases unmatched. Per germline, CDR1 WNHNN and CDR2 SYGVQD (reference sequence). The CDR3 sequence: CASSVYRGTEAFF. CDR3 in DNA: TGCGCCAGCAGTGTTTACAGGGGCACTGAAGCTTTCTTT.

The rearrangement joins TRBV19 to TRBJ2-1; D may be TRBD1 or TRBD2 (5 bases each). Trimming removed 6 bases at V and 5 bases at J, with 20 bases between. The CDR3 extends over 16 amino acids. The germline V gene encodes CDR1 LNHDA and CDR2 SQIVND (reference sequence). CDR3 loop: CASSRVSSGDNNEQFF. The CDR3 region has the DNA TGTGCCAGTAGCAGGGTTAGTTCCGGGGATAACAATGAGCAGTTCTTC.

This clone was observed a single time. The chain carries TRBV19 and TRBJ1-2; D gene unclear. CDR1 is LNHDA and CDR2 is SQIVND in the germline V gene (reference sequence). The CDR3 has 14 residues. Trimming shortened V by 8 bases and J by 3 bases, and 16 bases separated the two germline ends. For the CDR3, the DNA is TGTGCCAGTTCGACCGCGGGATACTACTATGGCTACACCTTC. Its protein product is CASSTAGYYYGYTF.

This clone was picked up one time. The V call is TRBV27, the J call TRBJ1-1; 9 bases fit TRBD1. The CDR3 loop spans 14 amino acids. Germline-derived CDR1 and CDR2 are MNHEY and SMNVEV (reference sequence). In DNA, the CDR3 is TGTGACCTTCCAAGTTACAGGGGGCGGACTGAAGCTTTCTTT. Residues: CDLPSYRGRTEAFF.

The J gene is TRBJ1-5, the V gene TRBV7-9, with D possibly TRBD1 on 5 matching bases. CDR3 length: 12 amino acids. Per the germline V gene, CDR1 is SEHNR and CDR2 is FQNEAQ (reference sequence). V was clipped by 5 bases and J by 6 bases, with 8 bases between them. The DNA for the CDR3 is TGTGCCAGCAGCCTAGACAGTCAGCCCCAGCATTTT. Its translation is CASSLDSQPQHF. Variable domain in full (rest from reference TRBV7-9 and TRBJ1-5): DTGVSQNPRHKITKRGQNVTFRCDPISEHNRLYWYRQTLGQGPEFLTYFQNEAQLEKSRLLSDRFSAERPKGSFSTLEIQRTEQGDSAMYLCASSLDSQPQHFGDGTRLSIL.

In nucleotides, the CDR3 is TGTGCCAGCAGCGTAGGCCCACAGACTAGCTCAAAGGGAGATACGCAGTATTTT. This sequence encodes CASSVGPQTSSKGDTQYF. V usage is TRBV9 and J usage is TRBJ2-3, with TRBD2 identical over 7 bases. V gave up 0 bases and J gave up 5 bases; unmatched junction bases: 15. CDR3 length equals 18 residues. Germline values: CDR1 SGDLS, CDR2 YYNGEE. Full variable domain (missing parts from reference TRBV9 and TRBJ2-3): DSGVTQTPKHLITATGQRVTLRCSPRSGDLSVYWYQQSLDQGLQFLIQYYNGEERAKGNILERFSAQQFPDLHSELNLSSLELGDSALYFCASSVGPQTSSKGDTQYFGPGTRLTVL.

The rearrangement joins TRBV6-5 to TRBJ2-3; D uncertain. V dropped 7 bases and J dropped 2 bases, with 7 bases sitting between them. Germline V CDR1 and CDR2: MNHEY, SVGAGI. The CDR3 runs 12 residues. The CDR3 region is CASTAHTDTQYF. The CDR3 bases are TGTGCCAGCACAGCGCACACAGATACGCAGTATTTT.

The V and J genes are TRBV4-3 and TRBJ2-3; 13 bases agree with TRBD2. Germline CDR1 LGHNA, CDR2 YSLEER. The CDR3 loop spans 22 amino acids. The V segment lost 1 base and the J segment 7 bases; nucleotides outside the gene matches: 23. DNA for the CDR3: TGCGCCAGCAGCCAAGGAATGTGGGACAGGGGTCGGACTAGCGGGAGTCGCAATACGCAGTATTTT. Translated: CASSQGMWDRGRTSGSRNTQYF.

The gene calls are TRBV6-2 or TRBV6-3 and TRBJ2-7; D is ambiguous. The CDR3 contains 13 residues. V shed 4 bases and J shed 0 bases, with 7 bases lying between them. From germline, CDR1 is MNHEY and CDR2 SVGEGT. The DNA for the CDR3 is TGTGCCAGCAGTTTTAGGAGCTCCTACGAGCAGTACTTC. Protein product: CASSFRSSYEQYF.

The chain couples TRBV7-8 to TRBJ2-3, with D possibly being TRBD2 (5 bases). This CDR3 has 15 residues. The V end was cut by 3 bases, the J end by 4 bases, with 14 bases between. CDR1 SGHVS and CDR2 FQNEAQ come from the germline V gene. CDR3: CASSFGEGWADTQYF. CDR3 DNA: TGTGCCAGCAGCTTTGGAGAGGGTTGGGCAGATACGCAGTATTTT.

J is TRBJ2-7 and V is TRBV10-2; no definite D call. This CDR3 is built from 14 residues. V was shortened by 0 bases and J by 3 bases, with 9 bases between the two germline ends. Per germline, CDR1 WSHSY and CDR2 SAAADI. The CDR3 loop reads CASSESGENYEQYF. The CDR3 DNA reads TGCGCCAGCAGTGAGTCAGGCGAGAACTACGAGCAGTACTTC.

The genes are TRBV9 and TRBJ2-3, with TRBD2 matching 13 bases. The CDR3 consists of 16 residues. Germline assignment: CDR1 SGDLS and CDR2 YYNGEE. V was pared by 4 bases and J by 5 bases, with 7 bases of the junction left unmatched. CDR3 bases: TGTGCCAGCAGCTTACGGACTAGCGGGAGTGTAGATACGCAGTATTTT. It specifies CASSLRTSGSVDTQYF.

To note about this clone: One end of the junction fails to match germline, which may point to a read error. V gene TRBV6-2 or TRBV6-3 combines with J gene TRBJ2-3; 14 positions agree with TRBD2. In germline, CDR1 is MNHEY, CDR2 SVGEGT. This CDR3 spans 14 amino acids. CDR3 bases: TGTGCCAGCAGTTACGGAGGACTAGCGGGAGGTAGGGATTTT. Protein sequence: CASSYGGLAGGRDF.

The chain combines TRBV3-1 (or the pseudogene TRBV3-2) with TRBJ1-2; no reliable D call. The CDR3 consists of 14 residues. Germline V gives CDR1 LGHDT, CDR2 YNNKEL (reference sequence). Trimming took off 3 bases at V and 0 bases at J, with 8 bases between the two ends. CDR3 DNA sequence: TGTGCCAGCAGCCATCGGACCGCTAACTATGGCTACACCTTC. Encoded protein: CASSHRTANYGYTF.